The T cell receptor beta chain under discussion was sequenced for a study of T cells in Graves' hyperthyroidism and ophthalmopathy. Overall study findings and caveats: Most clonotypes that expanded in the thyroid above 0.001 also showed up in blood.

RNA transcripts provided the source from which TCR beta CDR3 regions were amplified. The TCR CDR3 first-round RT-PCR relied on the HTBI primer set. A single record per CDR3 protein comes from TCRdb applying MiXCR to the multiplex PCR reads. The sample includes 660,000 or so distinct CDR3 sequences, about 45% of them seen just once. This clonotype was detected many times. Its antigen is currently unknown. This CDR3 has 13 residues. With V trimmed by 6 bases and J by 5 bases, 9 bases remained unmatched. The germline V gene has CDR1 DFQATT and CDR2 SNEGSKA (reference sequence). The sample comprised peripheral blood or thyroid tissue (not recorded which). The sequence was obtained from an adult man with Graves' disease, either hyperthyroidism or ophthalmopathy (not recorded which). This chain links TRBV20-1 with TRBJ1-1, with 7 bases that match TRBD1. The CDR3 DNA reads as TGCAGTGCCCCAAGCCGACAGGGAACTGAAGCTTTCTTT. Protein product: CSAPSRQGTEAFF.